The 19 T cell receptor beta chains given below trace back to one sample, sequenced in a study of response to subunit inactivated influenza vaccine. TCRdb passed the RT-PCR reads through MiXCR, listing each CDR3 protein once. The sample has roughly 500,000 distinct CDR3 sequences, more than 15% seen once. The specimen was CD4+ T cells sorted from PBMCs, collected around 25 months after vaccination. The receptors originated from a man aged 45 to 70 who received an inactivated influenza vaccine.

The chain combines TRBV19 with TRBJ1-2, with D unclear. CDR1 and CDR2 (germline): LNHDA, SQIVND (reference sequence). With 6 bases removed from V and 4 bases from J, the gap between germline ends came to 18 bases. CDR3 length: 15 amino acids. CDR3 residues: CASRSTSQTTYGYTF. CDR3 bases: TGTGCCAGTAGATCGACAAGCCAAACGACCTATGGCTACACCTTC.

The table lists this clonotype with a count of one. The chain uses TRBV20-1 and TRBJ2-5; perhaps TRBD2 as D (6 bases). Per germline, CDR1 DFQATT and CDR2 SNEGSKA (reference sequence). V was cut by 4 bases and J by 7 bases, with 16 bases left in between. CDR3 length: 13 amino acids. CDR3 amino acids: CSATRGTKGTQYF. CDR3 coding DNA: TGCAGTGCTACCCGGGGGACCAAGGGGACCCAGTACTTC.

This clonotype was seen a few times. V usage is TRBV4-3 and J usage is TRBJ2-3; no clear D gene. Deletions cut 3 bases from V and 0 bases from J, with 10 bases between. The CDR3 length is 15 residues. From germline, CDR1 is LGHNA and CDR2 YSLEER. The CDR3 here is CASSQAAGSTDTQYF. The CDR3 DNA follows: TGCGCCAGCAGCCAGGCAGCCGGGAGCACAGATACGCAGTATTTT.

This clonotype was seen a handful of times. This chain connects TRBV20-1 to TRBJ2-2; no reliable D call. Looked up from germline, CDR1 is DFQATT and CDR2 is SNEGSKA (reference sequence). The V and J ends lost 3 bases and 0 bases respectively, with 17 bases between them. The length of the CDR3 is 17 residues. The chain's CDR3 is CSARWVPSLANTGELFF. Written as DNA, the CDR3 is TGCAGTGCTAGGTGGGTTCCCTCCCTAGCGAACACCGGGGAGCTGTTTTTT.

This clonotype was counted between two and nine times. CDR3 coding DNA: TGCGCCAGCAGGGGAAATAGCAAAGAGACCCAGTACTTC. It yields the protein CASRGNSKETQYF. The chain has TRBV5-1 and TRBJ2-5, with D unresolved. The germline gives CDR1 SGHRS, CDR2 YFSETQ. The V end lost 5 bases, the J end lost 3 bases, and 11 bases lay between the germline ends. CDR3 length: 13 residues.

This clonotype has more than one count but fewer than ten. V usage is TRBV5-4 and J usage is TRBJ2-3; no firm D call. This CDR3 has 17 residues. The germline V gene encodes CDR1 SGHNT and CDR2 YYREEE (reference sequence). V dropped 4 bases and J dropped 0 bases, with 18 bases sitting between them. The CDR3: CASSALGRRGSTDTQYF. The CDR3 nucleotides read TGTGCCAGCAGCGCCCTGGGTCGACGAGGTAGCACAGATACGCAGTATTTT.

This rearrangement joins TRBV5-1 to TRBJ2-3; D ambiguous. Germline V lookup: CDR1 SGHRS, CDR2 YFSETQ. The CDR3 is made up of 15 amino acids. V lost 3 bases to trimming and J lost 0 bases, with 11 bases between them. The CDR3 protein is CASSWGSASTDTQYF. CDR3 nucleotides: TGCGCCAGCAGCTGGGGTAGTGCTAGCACAGATACGCAGTATTTT.

In its sample, this clonotype was seen a few times. The V call is TRBV7-9, the J call TRBJ1-2, with 9 nucleotides matching TRBD1. The CDR3 is 16 amino acids. From germline, CDR1 is SEHNR and CDR2 FQNEAQ (reference sequence). Unmatched junction bases numbered 11, after V lost 2 bases and J lost 7 bases. CDR3 region: CASSLRPDRGAFGYTF. The DNA of the CDR3 is TGTGCCAGCAGCTTACGGCCGGACAGGGGTGCCTTTGGCTACACCTTC.

This clonotype has only a few counts. V and J are TRBV10-3 and TRBJ2-7, with a weak D call TRBD1 (6 bases). The CDR3 is 14 amino acids. V was clipped by 6 bases and J by 3 bases, with 15 bases between them. The germline V gene has CDR1 ENHRY and CDR2 SYGVKD. This chain's CDR3 is CAISQPQDSYEQYF. The CDR3 DNA reads as TGTGCCATCAGCCAACCACAGGACAGCTACGAGCAGTACTTC.

This clonotype was counted only a few times. This sequence joins TRBV20-1 and TRBJ2-7; 11 bases line up with TRBD1. V trimming: 6 bases; J trimming: 3 bases; junction bases outside the gene matches: 4. Germline-derived CDR1 and CDR2 are DFQATT and SNEGSKA (reference sequence). This CDR3 contains 13 residues. The CDR3 here is CSAGDRGDYEQYF. The CDR3 DNA reads as TGCAGTGCCGGGGACAGGGGGGACTACGAGCAGTACTTC.

This clonotype was picked up a small number of times. The V and J genes are TRBV11-2 and TRBJ2-5; the D gene is possibly TRBD2 (5 bases). The CDR3 contains 13 residues. CDR1 is SGHAT, CDR2 FQNNGV, per germline. Trimming shortened V by 2 bases and J by 5 bases, and 9 bases separated the two germline ends. The CDR3, as DNA: TGTGCCAGCAGCTTATGGACTGGGGAGACCCAGTACTTC. Protein sequence: CASSLWTGETQYF.

The chain uses TRBV28 and TRBJ2-2; no definite D call. CDR3 length equals 15 residues. Germline assignment: CDR1 MDHEN and CDR2 SYDVKM. V was clipped by 3 bases and J by 9 bases, with 17 bases between them. The CDR3 nucleotides are TGTGCCAGCAGTTTCGACCCACTCAAGGCCCGGGAGCTGTTTTTT. Its translation: CASSFDPLKARELFF.

This clonotype was seen ten or more times. The V and J genes are TRBV29-1 and TRBJ2-2, with a tentative D call TRBD1 (5 bases). The germline V and J ends were trimmed by 2 bases and 8 bases, with 9 bases remaining between them. The germline gives CDR1 SQVTM, CDR2 ANQGSEA. The length of the CDR3 is 12 residues. As DNA, the CDR3 is TGCAGCGTTGAACAGGGTTCTGGGGAGCTGTTTTTT. Its translation: CSVEQGSGELFF.

The sample holds a few counts of this clonotype. This sequence joins TRBV28 and TRBJ2-3; 8 bases align to TRBD1. The V gene end was trimmed by 8 bases and the J gene end by 0 bases; junction bases not matched to a gene: 7. The CDR3 is 15 amino acids. Germline values: CDR1 MDHEN, CDR2 SYDVKM. In DNA form, the CDR3 reads TGTGCCAGCCGACCAGACAGGGGAAGCACAGATACGCAGTATTTT. Protein product: CASRPDRGSTDTQYF. Full variable domain (rest looked up from reference TRBV28 and TRBJ2-3): DVKVTQSSRYLVKRTGEKVFLECVQDMDHENMFWYRQDPGLGLRLIYFSYDVKMKEKGDIPEGYSVSREKKERFSLILESASTNQTSMYLCASRPDRGSTDTQYFGPGTRLTVL.

This clonotype was seen ten or more times. The genes are TRBV20-1 and TRBJ2-5; D is perhaps TRBD1 (6 bases). V shed 7 bases and J shed 5 bases, with 23 bases lying between them. Germline V lookup: CDR1 DFQATT, CDR2 SNEGSKA (reference sequence). This CDR3 contains 15 residues. As DNA, the CDR3 is TGCAGTGAAGCAGGGGCGGGTTTGGGTCGGGAGACCCAGTACTTC. Amino acids: CSEAGAGLGRETQYF.

Many counts were recorded for this clonotype. The chain is built from TRBV7-9 and TRBJ1-4; 7 bases map to TRBD1. The V gene end was trimmed by 6 bases and the J gene end by 2 bases; junction bases not matched to a gene: 6. The CDR3 is made up of 15 amino acids. Germline V lookup: CDR1 SEHNR, CDR2 FQNEAQ (reference sequence). The CDR3 DNA follows: TGTGCCAGCAGTCTAAAGACAGGGACTAATGAAAAACTGTTTTTT. Translating it yields CASSLKTGTNEKLFF.

This clonotype was recorded a few times. The chain couples TRBV3-1 to TRBJ2-7; 8 bases map to TRBD1. With V trimmed by 3 bases and J by 4 bases, 5 bases remained unmatched. CDR3 length: 14 residues. Per the germline V gene, CDR1 is LGHDT and CDR2 is YNNKEL (reference sequence). The CDR3 protein is CASSHGGTGYEQYF. CDR3 DNA sequence: TGTGCCAGCAGCCATGGAGGGACAGGTTACGAGCAGTACTTC.

This chain links TRBV20-1 with TRBJ2-7; D gene unclear. The length of the CDR3 is 14 residues. Deletions cut 6 bases from V and 3 bases from J, with 18 bases between. CDR1 and CDR2 (germline): DFQATT, SNEGSKA (reference sequence). The CDR3 spells CSAPATSGVYEQYF. DNA of the CDR3: TGCAGTGCCCCCGCAACAAGTGGGGTCTACGAGCAGTACTTC.

The chain uses TRBV4-2 and TRBJ2-7; D is unclear. Looked up from germline, CDR1 is LGHNA and CDR2 is YNFKEQ. V dropped 0 bases and J dropped 7 bases, with 13 bases sitting between them. This CDR3 comprises 14 residues. Here the CDR3 reads CASSQDDDKTEQYV. CDR3 bases: TGTGCCAGCAGCCAAGATGATGATAAAACGGAGCAGTACGTC.